The rows below give T cell receptor beta chains drawn from one sample of a study of blood T cells in healthy people across ages. Via MiXCR, TCRdb re-called the 5' RACE reads, giving one row per CDR3 protein. The sample includes some 940,000 distinct CDR3 sequences, roughly 29% of them seen just once. This sample also belongs to another study, concerning T cells of mothers and their children.

Sequencing was done on a sample of blood. These receptors were collected from a woman in her forties in good health. CDR3s include the opening cysteine and the closing phenylalanine or tryptophan.

TRBJ1-4	TRBV20-1	CSASGSDEKLFF
TRBJ1-1	TRBV18	CASQAGKNTEAFF
TRBJ1-6	TRBV20-1	CSAPAGNSPLHF
TRBJ2-3	TRBV28	CASTILAGSTDTQYF
TRBJ1-5	TRBV10-3	CATSGGDGNQPQHF
TRBJ2-3	TRBV7-9	CASSLRQTNTDTQYF
TRBJ1-1	TRBV28	CASSLGGGGSDTEAFF
TRBJ2-1	TRBV13	CASSLGAAPFYNEQFF
TRBJ2-5	TRBV7-2	CASERGLQETQYF
TRBJ1-2	TRBV7-2	CASSPIGGVGYTF
TRBJ1-3	TRBV10-3	CAISTGVRLENTIYF
TRBJ1-5	TRBV4-1	CASSQEPGGNQPQHF
TRBJ1-1	TRBV28	CASILSDRGNTEAFF
TRBJ1-1	TRBV20-1	CSARAHRGSTEAFF
TRBJ2-3	TRBV12-3/TRBV12-4	CASGPGLGIDTQYF
TRBJ2-3	TRBV6-5	CASSSGQGQGDTQYF
TRBJ2-5	TRBV5-1	CASRLTTAQETQYF
TRBJ2-5	TRBV7-2	CASSSLDGFFETQYF
TRBJ2-1	TRBV28	CASSLSSAGDNEQFF
TRBJ1-2	TRBV28	CASRQGDSTNYGYTF
TRBJ2-3	TRBV15	CATSRDGRTDTQYF
TRBJ2-7	TRBV4-3	CANSPLAGASYEQYF
TRBJ2-7	TRBV6-1	CASRAYREPYNEQYF
TRBJ2-4	TRBV29-1	CSVEDRPGYGQYF
TRBJ2-7	TRBV5-1	CAGSAGDRVSYEQYF
TRBJ2-7	TRBV7-2	CASSLEASGGYEQYF
TRBJ1-1	TRBV14	CASSRDRTTEAFF
TRBJ1-1	TRBV20-1	CSARDVRAGDTEAFF
TRBJ2-1	TRBV5-6	CASSLAGLAVFYEQFF
TRBJ2-1	TRBV18	CASSPSRGLYSEQFF
TRBJ1-2	TRBV27	CASSLNADLVWGYTF
TRBJ1-4	TRBV20-1	CSARLGTGEKLFF
TRBJ1-1	TRBV2	CAATGTRNTEAFF
TRBJ1-2	TRBV4-1	CASSQVGGINLYTF
TRBJ1-4	TRBV5-1	CASRTDLIEKLFF
TRBJ1-2	TRBV5-1	CASSLTRDSSYGYTF
TRBJ1-5	TRBV19	CASTMGHYSNQPQHF
TRBJ1-1	TRBV10-3	CAISEGSMNTEAFF
TRBJ2-3	TRBV7-2	CASSSSGLAGKPTDTQYF
TRBJ2-2	TRBV5-1	CASRLASTDTGELFF
TRBJ2-1	TRBV7-7	CANSPRAGTGSYNEQFF
TRBJ1-1	TRBV15	CATSRDQQGGNTEAFF
TRBJ2-1	TRBV2	CASSVQGGSYNEQFF
TRBJ2-6	TRBV20-1	CSAPPGQSSGANVLTF
TRBJ2-2	TRBV11-2	CASSSRGNTGELFF
TRBJ2-7	TRBV7-2	CASSTYLETDEQYF
TRBJ1-5	TRBV30	CAWGEDRGYQPQHF
TRBJ2-7	TRBV9	CASSVETGGSYEQYF
TRBJ2-7	TRBV5-1	CASSLYQKTGQRYEQYF
TRBJ2-1	TRBV6-2/TRBV6-3	CASSYSLRANEQFF
TRBJ2-7	TRBV20-1	CSAVNPGMGQSYEQYF
TRBJ2-5	TRBV3-1	CASSFWTSGQETQYF
TRBJ2-1	TRBV6-2/TRBV6-3	CASSYIQGRAEQFF
TRBJ2-3	TRBV10-3	CAISESVGSTQYF